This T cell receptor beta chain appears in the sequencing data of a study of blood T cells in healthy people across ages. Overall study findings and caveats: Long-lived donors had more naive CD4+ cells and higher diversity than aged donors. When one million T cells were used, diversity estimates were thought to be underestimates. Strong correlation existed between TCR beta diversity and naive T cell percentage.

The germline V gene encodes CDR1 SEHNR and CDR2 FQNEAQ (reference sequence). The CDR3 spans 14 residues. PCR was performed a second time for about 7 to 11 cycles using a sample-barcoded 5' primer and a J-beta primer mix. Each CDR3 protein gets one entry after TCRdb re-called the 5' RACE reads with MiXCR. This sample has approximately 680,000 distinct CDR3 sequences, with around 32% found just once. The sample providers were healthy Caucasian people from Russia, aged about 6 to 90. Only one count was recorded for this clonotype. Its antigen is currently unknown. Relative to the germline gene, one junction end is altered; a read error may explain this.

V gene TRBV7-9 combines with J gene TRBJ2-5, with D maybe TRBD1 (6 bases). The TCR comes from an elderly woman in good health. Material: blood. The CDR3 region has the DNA TGTACCAGCAGCCCTTCAGGACAGCGAGAGACCCAGTACTTC. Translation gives CTSSPSGQRETQYF.